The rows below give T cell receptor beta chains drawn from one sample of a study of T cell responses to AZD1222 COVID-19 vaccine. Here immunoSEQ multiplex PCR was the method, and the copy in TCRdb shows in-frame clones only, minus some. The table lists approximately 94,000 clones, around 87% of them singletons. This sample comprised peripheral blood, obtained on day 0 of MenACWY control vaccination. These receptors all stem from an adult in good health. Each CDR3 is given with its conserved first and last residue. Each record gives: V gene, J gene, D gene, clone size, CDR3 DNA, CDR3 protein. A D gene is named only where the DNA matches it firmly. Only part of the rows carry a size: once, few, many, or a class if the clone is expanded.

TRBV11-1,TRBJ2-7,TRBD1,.,TGTGCCAGCAGCCTCCGGGACAGAGCCGTCTACGAGCAGTACTTC,CASSLRDRAVYEQYF
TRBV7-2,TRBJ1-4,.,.,TGTGCCAGCAGCCCCGACACAGGGAGAGCAGAAAAACTGTTTTTT,CASSPDTGRAEKLFF
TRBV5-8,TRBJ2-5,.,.,TGTGCCAGCAGCTTGGGTCCCCCCCTAAAGACCCAGTACTTC,CASSLGPPLKTQYF
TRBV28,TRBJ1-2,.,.,TGTGCCAGCAGTCCCCGACAGGTCCTCTATGGCTACACCTTC,CASSPRQVLYGYTF
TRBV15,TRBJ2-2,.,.,TGTGCCACCAGCAGAGACGGTGGGACCGGGGAGCTGTTTTTT,CATSRDGGTGELFF
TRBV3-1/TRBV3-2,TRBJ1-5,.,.,TGTGCCAGCAGCCAGACGGGGGATAGCAATCAGCCCCAGCATTTT,CASSQTGDSNQPQHF
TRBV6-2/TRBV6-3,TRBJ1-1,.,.,TGTGCCAGCAGTACCTACTACACTGAAGCTTTCTTT,CASSTYYTEAFF
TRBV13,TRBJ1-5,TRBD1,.,TGTGCCAGCAGCTTCGGGACAGGGGGCATGTGGCAGCCCCAGCATTTT,CASSFGTGGMWQPQHF
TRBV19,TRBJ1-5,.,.,TGTGCCAGTAGTAGGGGACCCTATCAGCCCCAGCATTTT,CASSRGPYQPQHF
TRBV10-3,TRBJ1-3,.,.,TGTGCCATCAGTGAGTCAGGGAACCCCGGAAACACCATATATTTT,CAISESGNPGNTIYF
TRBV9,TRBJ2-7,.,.,TGTGCCAGCAGCGTAGGGTTCGGGACCGCCTACGAGCAGTACTTC,CASSVGFGTAYEQYF
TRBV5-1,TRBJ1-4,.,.,TGCGCCAGCAGCTTGGAGGGCAGTGAAAAACTGTTTTTT,CASSLEGSEKLFF
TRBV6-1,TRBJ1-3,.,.,TGTGCCAGCAGTGAACTAGCGGAAAAAGGTGGAAACACCATATATTTT,CASSELAEKGGNTIYF
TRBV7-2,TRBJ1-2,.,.,TGTGCCAGCAGCTTAGATCGTAGTGGCTACACCTTC,CASSLDRSGYTF
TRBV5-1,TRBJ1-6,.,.,TGCGCCAGCAGCTTGGTTGGGTCTAATTCACCCCTCCACTTT,CASSLVGSNSPLHF
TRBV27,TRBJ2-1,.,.,TGTGCCAGCAGTGGGTCTGGCGGGATTAACTACAATGAGCAGTTCTTC,CASSGSGGINYNEQFF
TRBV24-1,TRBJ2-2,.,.,TGTGCCACCAGACCGGGACAGAACACCGGGGAGCTGTTTTTT,CATRPGQNTGELFF
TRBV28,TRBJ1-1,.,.,TGTGCCAGCAGTCGACCCCTGGGGACTGAAGCTTTCTTT,CASSRPLGTEAFF
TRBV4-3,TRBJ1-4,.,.,TGCGCCAGCAGCCAGTTCCGACAGACTAATGAAAAACTGTTTTTT,CASSQFRQTNEKLFF
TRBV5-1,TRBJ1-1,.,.,TGCGCCAGCAGCTTGGTTGGGGGGCTTAACACTGAAGCTTTCTTT,CASSLVGGLNTEAFF
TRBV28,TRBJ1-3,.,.,TGTGCCAGCAGCAGAGGGTCCCTAGTGACTGGAAACACCATATATTTT,CASSRGSLVTGNTIYF
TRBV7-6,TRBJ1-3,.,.,TGTGCCAGCAGCGCGCAGGGCCGCGGAACTGGAAACACCATATATTTT,CASSAQGRGTGNTIYF
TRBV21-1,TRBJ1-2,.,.,TGTGCCAGCGGGACAGGGGGCAATAATGGCTACACCTTC,CASGTGGNNGYTF
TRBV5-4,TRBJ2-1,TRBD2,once,TGTGCCAGCAGCGCCGCGACTAGCGGGAGGGCCCGGGGCAATGAGCAGTTCTTC,CASSAATSGRARGNEQFF
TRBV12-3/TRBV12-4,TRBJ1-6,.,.,TGTGCCAGCAGTTTAGGGTCGCAGTTCCCCCTCCACTTT,CASSLGSQFPLHF